One and the same sample provided the 4 T cell receptor beta chains below, sequenced in a study of T cell responses to AZD1222 COVID-19 vaccine. This table comes from immunoSEQ multiplex PCR, and its TCRdb copy is limited to in-frame clones, with some not included. This sample has 100,000 to 150,000 clones, with just over 85% found just once. Here the sequenced sample was peripheral blood, taken on day 0 of AZD1222 vaccination. The receptors shown here come from an adult in good health.

This sequence joins TRBV7-2 and TRBJ1-5; 9 bases match TRBD1. Germline V gives CDR1 SGHTA, CDR2 FQGNSA. V shed 0 bases, J shed 6 bases, and the junction held 6 bases outside the gene matches. This CDR3 spans 16 amino acids. In DNA, the CDR3 is TGTGCCAGCAGCTTAGCATCGACAGGGGGAAGTCAGCCCCAGCATTTT. Translation: CASSLASTGGSQPQHF.

Written as DNA, the CDR3 is TGCGCCAGCAGTCCAGCAGACGGATACGAGCAGTACTTC. Protein sequence: CASSPADGYEQYF. The rearrangement links TRBV10-2 to TRBJ2-7; D is unclear. Deletions cut 5 bases from V and 4 bases from J, with 12 bases between. The CDR3 runs 13 residues. The germline V gene encodes CDR1 WSHSY and CDR2 SAAADI.

The chain carries TRBV3-1 (or the pseudogene TRBV3-2) and TRBJ1-1; possibly TRBD1 for D (5 bases). CDR3 length: 14 residues. V dropped 4 bases and J dropped 8 bases, with 17 bases sitting between them. Germline lookup yields CDR1 LGHDT and CDR2 YNNKEL (reference sequence). The CDR3: CASSLRGVTREAFF. CDR3 bases: TGTGCCAGCAGCCTAAGGGGCGTAACACGCGAAGCTTTCTTT.

The chain has TRBV11-2 and TRBJ2-5; D ambiguous. The CDR3 spans 15 residues. V was pared by 5 bases and J by 1 base, with 14 bases between. Germline CDR1 and CDR2: SGHAT and FQNNGV. The CDR3 DNA reads TGTGCCAGCAGCACCCGACGGCGGATCCAAGAGACCCAGTACTTC. It yields the protein CASSTRRRIQETQYF.